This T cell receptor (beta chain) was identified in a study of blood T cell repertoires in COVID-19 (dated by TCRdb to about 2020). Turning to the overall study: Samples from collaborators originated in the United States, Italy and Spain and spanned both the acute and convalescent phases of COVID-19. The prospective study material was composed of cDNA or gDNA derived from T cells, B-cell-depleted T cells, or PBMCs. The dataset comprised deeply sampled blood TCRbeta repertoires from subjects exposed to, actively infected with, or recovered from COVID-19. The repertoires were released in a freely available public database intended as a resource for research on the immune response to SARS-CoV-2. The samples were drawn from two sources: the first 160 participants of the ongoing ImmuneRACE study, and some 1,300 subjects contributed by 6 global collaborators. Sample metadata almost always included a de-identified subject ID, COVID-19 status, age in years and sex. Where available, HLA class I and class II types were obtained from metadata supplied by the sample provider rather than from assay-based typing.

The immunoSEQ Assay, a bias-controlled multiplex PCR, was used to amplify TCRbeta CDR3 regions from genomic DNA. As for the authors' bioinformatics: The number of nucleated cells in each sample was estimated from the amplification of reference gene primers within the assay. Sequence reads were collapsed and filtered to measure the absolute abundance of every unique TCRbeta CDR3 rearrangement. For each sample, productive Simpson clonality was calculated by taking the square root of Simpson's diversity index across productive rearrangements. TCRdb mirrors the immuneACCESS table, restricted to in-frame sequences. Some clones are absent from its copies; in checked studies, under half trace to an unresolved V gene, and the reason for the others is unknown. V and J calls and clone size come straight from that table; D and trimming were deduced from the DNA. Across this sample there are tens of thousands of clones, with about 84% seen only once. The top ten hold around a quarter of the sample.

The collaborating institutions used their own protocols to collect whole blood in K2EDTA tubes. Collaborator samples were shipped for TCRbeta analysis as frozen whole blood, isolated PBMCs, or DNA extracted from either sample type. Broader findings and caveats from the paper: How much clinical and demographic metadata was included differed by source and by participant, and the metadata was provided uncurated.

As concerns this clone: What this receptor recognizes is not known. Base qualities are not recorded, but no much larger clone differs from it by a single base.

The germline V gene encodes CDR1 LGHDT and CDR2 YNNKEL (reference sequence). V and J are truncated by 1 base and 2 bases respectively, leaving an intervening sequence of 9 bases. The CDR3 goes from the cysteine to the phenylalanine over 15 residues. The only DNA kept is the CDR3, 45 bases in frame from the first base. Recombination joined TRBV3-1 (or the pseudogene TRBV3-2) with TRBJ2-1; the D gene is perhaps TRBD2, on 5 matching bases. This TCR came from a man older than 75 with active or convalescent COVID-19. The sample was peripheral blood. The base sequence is TGTGCCAGCAGCCAAGTTCGCGGGCCCTACAATGAGCAGTTCTTC. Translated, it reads CASSQVRGPYNEQFF.